A selection of T cell receptor beta chains follows, all from one sample in a study of patients and donors after allogeneic stem cell transplantation. TCRdb re-analysed the RT-PCR reads in MiXCR, keeping a single row per CDR3 protein. The sample includes under 170,000 distinct CDR3 sequences, about 40% seen only once; the top ten take 40% to 55%. Source material: blood, either unsorted or a sorted T cell fraction (not recorded which). The receptor source for this set is a human donor who was either an allogeneic HSCT recipient or a stem cell or donor lymphocyte infusion donor (not recorded which). It is not recorded whose cells these are; they may come from a transplant donor. Both conserved end residues are part of each CDR3. A D gene is named only where the DNA matches it firmly. Clone size is not always given. Where it is, it says once, few, many or a class for expanded clones.

. TRBJ1-2 . TRBV5-4 CASSSSEGFNGYTF TGTGCCAGCAGCTCCTCTGAGGGGTTTAATGGCTACACCTTC
TRBD1 TRBJ1-1 . TRBV7-6 CASSPQGAVNTEAFF TGTGCCAGCAGCCCGCAGGGGGCAGTGAACACTGAAGCTTTCTTT
TRBD1 TRBJ1-5 few TRBV7-2 CASSLGPGQGDDQPQHF TGTGCCAGCAGCTTAGGGCCGGGACAGGGGGATGACCAGCCCCAGCATTTT
. TRBJ1-4 . TRBV6-5 CASSYEGANEKLFF TGTGCCAGCAGTTACGAGGGGGCTAATGAAAAACTGTTTTTT
TRBD1 TRBJ2-2 . TRBV29-1 CSATGGNGELFF TGCAGCGCCACAGGGGGCAACGGGGAGCTGTTTTTT
TRBD1 TRBJ2-3 . TRBV10-3 CAIMSRDRGLNTQYF TGTGCCATCATGTCCCGGGACAGGGGGCTAAATACGCAGTATTTT
TRBD1 TRBJ1-2 few TRBV15 CATSREQGVNYGYTF TGTGCCACCAGCAGAGAACAGGGGGTTAACTATGGCTACACCTTC
TRBD1 TRBJ1-1 . TRBV6-2/TRBV6-3 CASRPRDSKNTEAFF TGTGCCAGCAGGCCCCGGGACAGCAAGAACACTGAAGCTTTCTTT
. TRBJ1-1 few TRBV5-6 CASSPQQVNTEAFF TGTGCCAGCAGCCCCCAACAGGTGAACACTGAAGCTTTCTTT
. TRBJ1-2 few TRBV12-3/TRBV12-4 CASSLASYGYTF TGTGCCAGCAGTTTAGCTTCCTATGGCTACACCTTC
. TRBJ1-4 . TRBV7-6 CASSLNGGAANEKLFF TGTGCCAGCAGCTTAAATGGAGGGGCCGCGAATGAAAAACTGTTTTTT
TRBD1 TRBJ2-5 once TRBV9 CASSVVQGQETQYF TGTGCCAGCAGCGTAGTACAGGGGCAAGAGACCCAGTACTTC
TRBD1 TRBJ1-4 few TRBV12-3/TRBV12-4 CASRLQGAETEKLFF TGTGCCAGCAGACTCCAGGGGGCGGAAACTGAAAAACTGTTTTTT
. TRBJ1-1 few TRBV20-1 CSAQTGQNTEAFF TGCAGTGCTCAAACAGGGCAGAACACTGAAGCTTTCTTT
. TRBJ1-6 . TRBV27 CASSPLLNSPLHF TGTGCCAGCAGTCCCCTCCTTAATTCACCCCTCCACTTT
. TRBJ1-1 . TRBV24-1 CATSDGGRGTEAFF TGTGCCACCAGTGATGGGGGAAGAGGCACTGAAGCTTTCTTT
TRBD1 TRBJ1-5 few TRBV9 CASSVGGGESQPQHF TGTGCCAGCAGCGTAGGAGGGGGCGAGAGTCAGCCCCAGCATTTT
. TRBJ1-1 . TRBV20-1 CSARAPVNTEAFF TGCAGTGCTAGAGCCCCTGTGAACACTGAAGCTTTCTTT
. TRBJ1-5 . TRBV12-3/TRBV12-4 CASSRGPTENQPQHF TGTGCCAGCAGCCGCGGACCGACCGAGAATCAGCCCCAGCATTTT
. TRBJ2-3 few TRBV9 CASGRSESQYF TGTGCCAGCGGGAGATCCGAATCGCAGTATTTT
. TRBJ1-6 few TRBV12-3/TRBV12-4 CASSLGAGSNSPLHF TGTGCCAGCAGTTTAGGTGCAGGGAGTAATTCACCCCTCCACTTT
TRBD2 TRBJ2-5 once TRBV7-6 CASSLGLAVKETQYF TGTGCCAGCAGCTTGGGACTAGCGGTGAAAGAGACCCAGTACTTC
. TRBJ1-5 . TRBV20-1 CSAREFRANQPQHF TGCAGTGCTAGAGAGTTCAGGGCCAATCAGCCCCAGCATTTT
. TRBJ1-4 . TRBV4-2 CASSQEVGEKLFF TGTGCCAGCAGCCAAGAAGTAGGTGAAAAACTGTTTTTT
. TRBJ1-1 . TRBV19 CASEPRQAHTEAFF TGTGCCAGTGAACCCCGACAGGCTCACACTGAAGCTTTCTTT
TRBD1 TRBJ1-1 . TRBV27 CASSSTTGRDTEAFF TGTGCCAGCAGTTCCACGACAGGGAGGGACACTGAAGCTTTCTTT
. TRBJ2-4 few TRBV2 CASTGTAALFYF TGTGCCAGCACTGGGACGGCCGCCCTTTTTTACTTC
. TRBJ2-1 . TRBV4-2 CASSQEPWTMDEQFF TGTGCCAGCAGCCAGGAACCCTGGACGATGGATGAGCAGTTCTTC